Below are 2 T cell receptor beta chains sequenced from a single sample in a study of early T cells in non-severe SARS-CoV-2 infection. TCRdb reprocessed the 5' RACE reads with MiXCR, giving one entry per CDR3 protein. The sample lists some 80,000 distinct CDR3 sequences, 10% to 15% occurring once. Here the sequenced sample was whole blood, taken at baseline. The receptors derive from an adult who was a healthcare worker with PCR-confirmed SARS-CoV-2 infection or an uninfected control (not recorded which). The donor label of this sample is uncertain.

This clonotype was counted only a few times. This chain joins TRBV9 and TRBJ2-7, with 8 bases lining up with TRBD1. V lost 0 bases to trimming and J lost 4 bases; unmatched junction nucleotides: 3. Germline V lookup: CDR1 SGDLS, CDR2 YYNGEE. This CDR3 contains 14 residues. In nucleotides, the CDR3 is TGTGCCAGCAGCGTAGGGACAGGGAGGTACGAGCAGTACTTC. It is translated as CASSVGTGRYEQYF.

The chain is built from TRBV29-1 and TRBJ1-2, with no clear D. With 4 bases removed from V and 6 bases from J, the gap between germline ends came to 12 bases. The germline V gene has CDR1 SQVTM and CDR2 ANQGSEA. This CDR3 is built from 12 residues. In DNA, the CDR3 is TGCAGCGTTGGGGATCTCGGGGATGGCTACACCTTC. Its protein product is CSVGDLGDGYTF.